This T cell receptor beta chain emerged from a study of TIL therapy for anti-PD-1-resistant metastatic lung cancer (dated by TCRdb to about 2021). Study-wide context: Enrolled patients had a median age of about 50 years (range 38-75) and a median tumor PD-L1 proportion score of around 6%. The cohort was predominantly lung adenocarcinoma, with a few EGFR-mutant and two ALK-rearranged tumors, and half of patients were current or former smokers. Across the cohort, whole-exome sequencing showed a median non-synonymous tumor mutation burden of roughly 1.5 mutations per megabase. Tumor and peripheral blood T cell receptor beta sequencing was used to track clonotypes across tumor, expanded TIL product and serial blood samples.

In light of the paper, this sample's time point label describes: pre-treatment sample, taken before nivolumab and TIL therapy. The baseline tumor samples were excised metastases, mostly pleural nodules or supraclavicular lymph nodes, taken from the same resection that was used to grow TIL. Before any PD-1/PD-L1 blockade was given, tumors were harvested, nivolumab was then administered, and patients who progressed went on to receive lymphodepletion, an infusion of expanded TIL, and IL-2. A phase I trial run at two centers enrolled adults with stage 4 NSCLC between October 2017 and early 2020. The samples were drawn from an open-label, single-arm phase I trial testing tumor-infiltrating lymphocyte therapy combined with nivolumab in advanced non-small cell lung cancer. Portions of each resected tumor were snap-frozen in liquid nitrogen and stored at -80 °C. Tumor regions of interest were chosen on H&E sections by laser-capture macrodissection, pulverized into about 16 mg aliquots, and extracted with Qiagen Allprep kits.

The immunoSEQ v3 hsTCRB kit was used to amplify TCR beta CDR3 regions from genomic DNA through bias-controlled multiplex PCR. The TCR libraries were sequenced on an Illumina NextSeq 500 to about 2.1 million read pairs for survey level or 5-6 million read pairs for deep level. Per the original workflow: Clonality was reported by immunoSEQ Analyzer software, which also assigned V, D and J genes and filtered out non-productive sequences. Repertoires were compared using productive Simpson clonality and Morisita overlap index of productive TRB rearrangements between infused TIL and blood. TCRdb stores this immuneACCESS table with in-frame sequences only. Part of the clones is absent; in the studies checked, under half of the shortfall reflects unresolved V genes, and no reason is known for the rest. V and J calls plus clone size are reproduced from that table; the DNA served to infer D and trimming. This sample gives around 6,000 clones in total; approximately 66% of them show up just once. The top ten clonotypes cover roughly 18% of the sample.

V has 6 bases trimmed and J has 1 base trimmed; junction bases matching no gene number 6. Counted from cysteine to valine, this CDR3 has 15 amino acids. Only CDR3 DNA remains: 45 bases, in frame from the first base. The CDR1 and CDR2 encoded by the germline V gene are MNHEY and SVGEGT. Beyond this particular receptor, the publication reports: Compared with baseline intratumoral T cells, expanded TIL cultures were more clonal and less diverse (median clonality about 6% vs 30%, p < 0.0001). Clonal turnover during TIL culture was high, and many clones enriched in the product were not detected in the baseline tumor, suggesting clonal contraction rather than faithful expansion. The study protocol defined all tumor marker inferences as exploratory. Generalizability was limited because the cohort was highly selected, with more treatment-naive, never-smoker and oncogene-addicted patients included than is typical.

A few counts support this clone. Its antigen is still unknown. No quality values exist for individual bases; no much larger clone is one base distant. The chain is encoded by TRBV6-2 or TRBV6-3 joined to TRBJ2-7; TRBD2 matches 10 bases in the middle. The receptor comes from a person aged 25 to 80 with non-small cell lung cancer. The sample here was tumor tissue, taken at baseline. The CDR3 protein is CASSRSGGFSYEQYV. In nucleotides, the sequence is TGTGCCAGCAGCCGTAGCGGGGGGTTTTCCTACGAGCAGTACGTC.